The 30 T cell receptor beta chains in this list originate from one sample, sequenced in a study of cytomegalovirus exposure and HLA in healthy donors. PCR primers comprised 60 Vbeta and 13 Jbeta primers. Produced via immunoSEQ multiplex PCR; TCRdb's table is partial and in-frame only. This table has about 130,000 clones, 74% appearing once. The sequenced sample consisted of PBMCs. The receptors were gathered from a man in his forties in good health and CMV-seropositive.

V gene TRBV5-1 combines with J gene TRBJ1-2, with D perhaps matching TRBD1 (5 bases). V was pared by 0 bases and J by 6 bases, with 12 bases between. The CDR3 loop spans 14 amino acids. Germline V gene lookup returns CDR1 SGHRS and CDR2 YFSETQ. CDR3 protein: CASSLVPPGDGYTF. The CDR3 coding sequence is TGCGCCAGCAGCTTGGTACCCCCGGGGGATGGCTACACCTTC.

This clone was observed a few times. The chain has TRBV9 and TRBJ2-7; D may be TRBD2 (5 bases). Germline CDR1 reads SGDLS; CDR2 reads YYNGEE. The CDR3 spans 13 residues. V lost 4 bases, J lost 5 bases, and 13 bases lay in between. The CDR3: CASSSRGRDEQYF. The CDR3 coding sequence is TGTGCCAGCAGCTCTAGAGGGCGCGACGAGCAGTACTTC. Filled out from reference TRBV9 and TRBJ2-7, the complete variable domain reads DSGVTQTPKHLITATGQRVTLRCSPRSGDLSVYWYQQSLDQGLQFLIQYYNGEERAKGNILERFSAQQFPDLHSELNLSSLELGDSALYFCASSSRGRDEQYFGPGTRLTVT.

V and J are TRBV19 and TRBJ2-1; 14 positions agree with TRBD2. The CDR3 sequence is 17 residues long. Germline-derived CDR1 and CDR2 are LNHDA and SQIVND (reference sequence). With 1 base clipped from V and 8 bases from J, the junction kept 7 bases outside the gene matches. CDR3 in amino acids: CASSIVAGLAGAYEQFF. CDR3 nucleotide sequence: TGTGCCAGTAGTATAGTCGCGGGACTAGCGGGAGCCTATGAGCAGTTCTTC.

This clone was counted between two and nine times. J is TRBJ1-3 and V is TRBV28; perhaps TRBD1 as D (5 bases). Germline values: CDR1 MDHEN, CDR2 SYDVKM. Trimming cost V 2 bases and J 1 base, with 9 bases left between them. This CDR3 comprises 15 residues. CDR3 region: CASSLLGGSGNTIYF. CDR3 nucleotide sequence: TGTGCCAGCAGTTTACTTGGGGGGTCTGGAAACACCATATATTTT.

The gene calls are TRBV28 and TRBJ2-1; D perhaps matches TRBD1 (6 bases). The CDR3 totals 12 residues. The germline gives CDR1 MDHEN, CDR2 SYDVKM. The V end was cut by 5 bases, the J end by 8 bases, with 10 bases between. The CDR3: CASSQQGHEQFF. In DNA form, the CDR3 reads TGTGCCAGCAGTCAACAGGGCCATGAGCAGTTCTTC. The complete variable domain, with remaining parts taken from reference TRBV28 and TRBJ2-1, reads DVKVTQSSRYLVKRTGEKVFLECVQDMDHENMFWYRQDPGLGLRLIYFSYDVKMKEKGDIPEGYSVSREKKERFSLILESASTNQTSMYLCASSQQGHEQFFGPGTRLTVL.

The CDR3 sequence is CASSPRQGETQYF. The CDR3 coding sequence is TGTGCCAGCAGCCCCCGACAGGGAGAGACCCAGTACTTC. This chain uses TRBV7-2 with TRBJ2-5, with TRBD1 matching over 7 bases. Unmatched junction bases numbered 4, after V lost 5 bases and J lost 4 bases. This CDR3 region has 13 residues. Germline V gene lookup returns CDR1 SGHTA and CDR2 FQGNSA.

This clone was picked up one time. Mismatch with germline at one junction end may stem from a read error. The chain uses TRBV7-7 and TRBJ2-1, with 9 bases matching TRBD2. The CDR3 spans 16 residues. Germline values: CDR1 SSHAT, CDR2 FNYEAQ (reference sequence). CDR3 sequence (DNA): TGTGCTAGCAGCCCCCACAGGACTAGCGCGTCCCATGAGCAGTTCTTC. Protein sequence: CASSPHRTSASHEQFF. The full variable domain, with the rest looked up from reference TRBV7-7 and TRBJ2-1, is GAGVSQSPRYKVTKRGQDVTLRCDPISSHATLYWYQQALGQGPEFLTYFNYEAQPDKSGLPSDRFSAERPEGSISTLTIQRTEQRDSAMYRCASSPHRTSASHEQFFGPGTRLTVL.

The CDR3 DNA sequence: TGTGCCAGCAGTGCAGGACTCGGGAAAGAGACCCAGTACTTC. Translated: CASSAGLGKETQYF. The chain employs TRBV2 and TRBJ2-5; tentative D call: TRBD2 (5 bases). Trimming left V 4 bases short and J 3 bases short, with 12 bases between. CDR1 SNHLY and CDR2 FYNNEI come from the germline V gene. The CDR3 spans 14 residues.

This clone was seen only a few times. J is TRBJ2-2 and V is TRBV10-3, with a possible D match to TRBD1 (7 bases). The CDR3 length is 16 residues. CDR1 and CDR2 from the germline V gene are ENHRY and SYGVKD. Deletions cut 2 bases from V and 1 base from J, with 11 bases between. The CDR3 bases are TGTGCCATCAGTGAGGGGCAGGGGGGGAACACCGGGGAGCTGTTTTTT. It is translated as CAISEGQGGNTGELFF.

This clone was counted a single time. This sequence joins TRBV19 and TRBJ1-1; 8 bases match TRBD1. The CDR3 has 15 amino acids. V shed 10 bases and J 4 bases; nucleotides not matched to a gene: 14. Germline values: CDR1 LNHDA, CDR2 SQIVND (reference sequence). The CDR3 reads CATGKRTGQGTEAFF. The CDR3 nucleotides are TGTGCCACCGGAAAGCGGACAGGACAGGGCACTGAAGCTTTCTTT.

The chain couples TRBV10-3 to TRBJ2-3; 12 bases line up with TRBD2. J was trimmed by 1 base and V by 6 bases; bases with no gene match: 2. The germline V gene has CDR1 ENHRY and CDR2 SYGVKD. This CDR3 is 15 amino acids long. The CDR3 loop reads CAIRRLAGGTDTQYF. CDR3 in DNA: TGTGCCATCAGGCGACTAGCGGGGGGCACAGATACGCAGTATTTT.

The rearrangement uses TRBV6-1 and TRBJ1-6; TRBD1 agrees at 8 bases. Per the germline V gene, CDR1 is MNHNS and CDR2 is SASEGT. Trimming removed 10 bases from V and 0 bases from J; junction bases left unmatched: 2. This CDR3 comprises 14 residues. The CDR3 loop is CANRGSSYNSPLHF. CDR3 nucleotides: TGTGCCAACAGGGGGAGCTCCTATAATTCACCCCTCCACTTT.

This chain joins TRBV6-4 and TRBJ2-3; weak D call: TRBD2 (6 bases). Germline CDR1 is MRHNA and CDR2 is SNTAGT. The CDR3 spans 15 residues. The V end lost 4 bases, the J end lost 0 bases, and 11 bases lay between the germline ends. CDR3 loop: CASSAGGLSTDTQYF. Here the CDR3 DNA reads TGTGCCAGCAGTGCCGGAGGACTAAGCACAGATACGCAGTATTTT.

This clone was picked up one time. The chain has TRBV6-1 and TRBJ1-2; 8 positions agree with TRBD1. This CDR3 spans 14 amino acids. The ends lost 4 bases at V and 4 bases at J; junction bases unmatched: 5. The germline CDR1 and CDR2 sequences are MNHNS and SASEGT. The CDR3 DNA reads TGTGCCAGCAGTGCCGGGACAGGCCCCTATGGCTACACCTTC. Residues: CASSAGTGPYGYTF.

This rearrangement joins TRBV2 to TRBJ2-1, with TRBD2 identical over 11 bases. Per germline, CDR1 SNHLY and CDR2 FYNNEI. Germline trimming cut 6 bases from V and 0 bases from J; bases unmatched to any gene: 22. The CDR3 consists of 22 residues. The CDR3: CASSLEPSGGPSTTSSYNEQFF. CDR3 coding DNA: TGTGCCAGCAGCCTGGAGCCTAGCGGGGGGCCTAGTACAACGAGCTCCTACAATGAGCAGTTCTTC.

The chain combines TRBV27 with TRBJ2-7; TRBD1 might be the D (8 bases). Germline CDR1 is MNHEY and CDR2 is SMNVEV (reference sequence). The V gene lost 2 bases and the J gene lost 5 bases, with 22 bases spanning the gap. CDR3 length: 17 residues. The CDR3 is CASSLARGRTAGDEQYF. In DNA form, the CDR3 reads TGTGCCAGCAGTTTAGCCAGGGGGCGTACCGCGGGAGACGAGCAGTACTTC.

In nucleotides, the CDR3 is TGCGCCAGCAGCTTCTGGACAGGAGGTTACGAGCAGTACTTC. As protein: CASSFWTGGYEQYF. The rearrangement uses TRBV5-1 and TRBJ2-7; 7 positions match TRBD1. Germline V lookup: CDR1 SGHRS, CDR2 YFSETQ. This CDR3 is 14 amino acids long. The J segment lost 4 bases and the V segment lost 2 bases, leaving 6 bases of the junction unmatched.

The chain recombines TRBV6-1 with TRBJ1-4; D is undetermined. There are 11 residues in the CDR3. Germline V gene lookup returns CDR1 MNHNS and CDR2 SASEGT. V shed 5 bases and J shed 8 bases, with 6 bases lying between them. Written as DNA, the CDR3 is TGTGCCAGCAGTCCCCTAGAAAAACTGTTTTTT. This translates into CASSPLEKLFF.

The chain has TRBV6-6 and TRBJ2-1; D remains ambiguous. Trimming pared 3 bases from V and 4 bases from J, leaving 7 bases between. The CDR3 is 13 residues long. Germline CDR1 reads MNHNY; CDR2 reads SVGAGI (reference sequence). As DNA, the CDR3 is TGTGCCAGCAGTTATCTATTATACAATGAGCAGTTCTTC. This sequence encodes CASSYLLYNEQFF.

The chain couples TRBV28 to TRBJ1-5; D is unclear. Between the trimmed V and J ends, which lost 6 bases and 7 bases, there was a span of 13 bases. Germline-derived CDR1 and CDR2 are MDHEN and SYDVKM. CDR3 length equals 13 residues. The CDR3 nucleotides read TGTGCCAGCAGCCCCGTAGTTCGCCAGCCCCAGCATTTT. Translating gives CASSPVVRQPQHF.

The chain couples TRBV6-5 to TRBJ1-1, with D possibly being TRBD1 (5 bases). Germline CDR1 is MNHEY and CDR2 is SVGAGI. Trimming shortened V by 7 bases and J by 7 bases, and 16 bases separated the two germline ends. The CDR3 totals 13 residues. This CDR3 reads CASTIKGAGEAFF. CDR3 DNA sequence: TGTGCCAGCACCATTAAAGGGGCCGGTGAAGCTTTCTTT.

V usage is TRBV5-4 and J usage is TRBJ1-1; D is ambiguous. CDR3 size: 15 residues. Trimming left V 0 bases short and J 3 bases short, with 12 bases between. Germline CDR1 reads SGHNT; CDR2 reads YYREEE (reference sequence). DNA for the CDR3: TGTGCCAGCAGCTTGGCTCCTCCCAGGCACACTGAAGCTTTCTTT. Amino acid sequence: CASSLAPPRHTEAFF.

The V call is TRBV5-1, the J call TRBJ2-5; D is possibly TRBD2 (6 bases). The last part of the DNA fits TRBJ2-7 better; the J call may be wrong. The length of the CDR3 is 15 residues. CDR1 SGHRS and CDR2 YFSETQ come from the germline V gene. CDR3 DNA: TGCGCCAGCAGCGGAACCGGGACTGCGACTTACGAGCAGTACTTC. It encodes CASSGTGTATYEQYF.

This clone occurred a few times. J is TRBJ1-1 and V is TRBV7-6; 8 bases fit TRBD1. The ends lost 2 bases at V and 4 bases at J; junction bases unmatched: 3. Per the germline V gene, CDR1 is SGHVS and CDR2 is FNYEAQ. This CDR3 is built from 14 residues. CDR3 nucleotide sequence: TGTGCCAGCAGCTTAAAAGACAGGGGCACTGAAGCTTTCTTT. The encoded protein is CASSLKDRGTEAFF. The variable domain in full, with the rest retrieved from reference TRBV7-6 and TRBJ1-1, is GAGVSQSPRYKVTKRGQDVALRCDPISGHVSLYWYRQALGQGPEFLTYFNYEAQQDKSGLPNDRFSAERPEGSISTLTIQRTEQRDSAMYRCASSLKDRGTEAFFGQGTRLTVV.

The chain couples TRBV5-8 to TRBJ2-5; 11 nucleotides match TRBD2. The CDR3 is 13 residues long. Trimming removed 6 bases from V and 5 bases from J; junction bases left unmatched: 3. Per the germline V gene, CDR1 is SGHTS and CDR2 is YDEGEE. Here the CDR3 DNA reads TGTGCCAGCAACTTAGCGGGAGGGGAGACCCAGTACTTC. Translation: CASNLAGGETQYF.

As to this clone: This same CDR3 is encoded by further DNA sequences in the sample. This chain links TRBV6-5 with TRBJ1-1; TRBD1 agrees at 7 bases. The junction had 0 bases not matched to a gene; V was cut back by 2 bases and J by 0 bases. The CDR3 loop spans 14 amino acids. CDR1 and CDR2 from the germline V gene are MNHEY and SVGAGI. CDR3 sequence reads: CASSYGQVNTEAFF. The CDR3 bases are TGTGCCAGCAGTTACGGACAGGTGAACACTGAAGCTTTCTTT.

This clone was observed once. The V gene is TRBV7-9, the J gene TRBJ2-5; possibly TRBD2 for D (6 bases). The ends were cut back, 7 bases at V and 1 base at J, with 13 bases in the middle. Germline assignment: CDR1 SEHNR and CDR2 FQNEAQ (reference sequence). CDR3 size: 14 residues. As DNA, the CDR3 is TGTGCCAGCAACATAGCCGGGAGCCAAGAGACCCAGTACTTC. Translated, it gives CASNIAGSQETQYF.

The chain is built from TRBV7-9 and TRBJ2-5, with TRBD1 matching 8 bases. The V segment lost 6 bases and the J segment 1 base; nucleotides outside the gene matches: 1. The CDR3 consists of 13 residues. Per germline, CDR1 SEHNR and CDR2 FQNEAQ (reference sequence). The CDR3 loop reads CASRTGVQETQYF. The CDR3 DNA reads as TGTGCCAGCAGGACAGGGGTCCAAGAGACCCAGTACTTC.

This clone was observed a few times. This chain joins TRBV2 and TRBJ1-5, with TRBD1 identical over 10 bases. The CDR3 loop spans 13 amino acids. Germline assignment: CDR1 SNHLY and CDR2 FYNNEI. V gave up 10 bases and J gave up 6 bases; unmatched junction bases: 6. CDR3 sequence (DNA): TGTGCCACCTCGACAGGGGGCGTTCAGCCCCAGCATTTT. As protein: CATSTGGVQPQHF.

This rearrangement joins TRBV9 to TRBJ2-5; 7 nucleotides line up with TRBD1. Per germline, CDR1 SGDLS and CDR2 YYNGEE. J was trimmed by 5 bases and V by 4 bases; bases with no gene match: 2. CDR3 size: 12 residues. CDR3 residues: CASSRDSETQYF. For the CDR3, the DNA is TGTGCCAGCAGCCGGGACAGCGAGACCCAGTACTTC.